The rows below give T cell receptor beta chains drawn from one sample of a study of blood T cells in healthy people across ages. A single record per CDR3 protein comes from TCRdb applying MiXCR to the 5' RACE reads. This table has 800,000 to 950,000 distinct CDR3 sequences, about 37% appearing once. Sequenced material: blood. Source of these receptors: a man younger than 30 in good health. The CDR3 runs from the conserved cysteine through the conserved F or W. Fields, in order: D gene, V gene, clone size, J gene, CDR3 DNA, CDR3 protein. A D gene is named only where the DNA matches it firmly. The size entry is marked missing in some rows and otherwise reads once, few, many or a size class.

D: NA; V: TRBV7-8; size: NA; J: TRBJ2-5; DNA: TGTGCCAGCACCTTAGGGGGGTTAGGGAGAGAGACCCAGTACTTC; CDR3: CASTLGGLGRETQYF
D: NA; V: TRBV7-9; size: NA; J: TRBJ2-6; DNA: TGTGCCAGCAGCCGCGCATACTCTGGGGCCAACGTCCTGACTTTC; CDR3: CASSRAYSGANVLTF
D: TRBD1; V: TRBV6-5; size: few; J: TRBJ1-2; DNA: TGTGCCAGCAGTAAACACAGGGGGCCTGGCTATGGCTACACCTTC; CDR3: CASSKHRGPGYGYTF
D: NA; V: TRBV4-2; size: NA; J: TRBJ1-1; DNA: TGTGCCAGCAGCCAAGGTGTCGGAGCTTTCTTT; CDR3: CASSQGVGAFF
D: TRBD1; V: TRBV4-2; size: few; J: TRBJ2-3; DNA: TGTGCCAGCAGCCTCCAGACAGGGCCCACAGATACGCAGTATTTT; CDR3: CASSLQTGPTDTQYF
D: TRBD1; V: TRBV3-1; size: NA; J: TRBJ2-1; DNA: TGTGCCAGCAGCTCCCATTCGGGGACAGGGCTGGAAAATGAGCAGTTCTTC; CDR3: CASSSHSGTGLENEQFF
D: TRBD1; V: TRBV12-5; size: NA; J: TRBJ2-7; DNA: TGTGCTAGTGGTACACCGGGACAGGGGCCGTACGAGCAGTACTTC; CDR3: CASGTPGQGPYEQYF
D: TRBD1; V: TRBV12-3/TRBV12-4; size: NA; J: TRBJ2-2; DNA: TGTGCCGCCTTGACAGGGCACACCGGGGAGCTGTTTTTT; CDR3: CAALTGHTGELFF
D: TRBD1; V: TRBV7-2; size: NA; J: TRBJ2-5; DNA: TGTGCCAAAGGGACAGGCGACAATGAGCAGTACTTC; CDR3: CAKGTGDNEQYF
D: NA; V: TRBV15; size: few; J: TRBJ1-2; DNA: TGTGCCACCAGCAGGCCGGGACTCCCTGTGGACACCTTC; CDR3: CATSRPGLPVDTF
D: NA; V: TRBV27; size: few; J: TRBJ1-6; DNA: TGTGCCAGCAGACCTGATCTTTGGGATTCACCCCTCCACTTT; CDR3: CASRPDLWDSPLHF
D: TRBD1; V: TRBV20-1; size: NA; J: TRBJ2-1; DNA: TGCAGTGCTAGAGCCTATGGTGGGACAGGGTCCTACAATGAGCAGTTCTTC; CDR3: CSARAYGGTGSYNEQFF
D: NA; V: TRBV6-2/TRBV6-3; size: NA; J: TRBJ1-4; DNA: TGTGCCAGCAGTTCACGGACAGCATCTAATGAAAAACTGTTTTTT; CDR3: CASSSRTASNEKLFF
D: NA; V: TRBV20-1; size: many; J: TRBJ1-1; DNA: TGCAGTGCTAGACACCCGAACACTGAAGCTTTCTTT; CDR3: CSARHPNTEAFF
D: TRBD2; V: TRBV7-2; size: NA; J: TRBJ2-3; DNA: TGTGCCAGCAGCTTCCTAGCGGGGGGGGCTAGCACAGATACGCAGTATTTT; CDR3: CASSFLAGGASTDTQYF
D: TRBD1; V: TRBV7-2; size: few; J: TRBJ1-2; DNA: TGTGCCAGCAGCTACCGGGACAGTAACTATGGCTACACCTTC; CDR3: CASSYRDSNYGYTF
D: NA; V: TRBV18; size: NA; J: TRBJ1-6; DNA: TGTGCCAGCTCACCTCCCGGCAGCCAGTCACCCCTCCACTTT; CDR3: CASSPPGSQSPLHF
D: TRBD2; V: TRBV12-3/TRBV12-4; size: NA; J: TRBJ2-3; DNA: TGTGCCAGCAGTTTGCGGCTAGCGGTGGGCCCTAGCACAGATACGCAGTATTTT; CDR3: CASSLRLAVGPSTDTQYF
D: TRBD1; V: TRBV6-5; size: few; J: TRBJ2-7; DNA: TGTGCCAGCAGTCGGACAGGGAACGACAACTACGAGCAGTACTTC; CDR3: CASSRTGNDNYEQYF
D: TRBD1; V: TRBV7-2; size: NA; J: TRBJ1-1; DNA: TGTGCCAGCAGCTTATTTCGGACAGGGAATACTGAAGCTTTCTTT; CDR3: CASSLFRTGNTEAFF
D: TRBD2; V: TRBV20-1; size: few; J: TRBJ2-5; DNA: TGCAGTGCTAGACTCGGGGGGGTACAAGAGACCCAGTACTTC; CDR3: CSARLGGVQETQYF
D: NA; V: TRBV7-9; size: many; J: TRBJ2-5; DNA: TGTGCCAGCAGCTCCCCCGGCCAGCCAACAGAGACCCAGTACTTC; CDR3: CASSSPGQPTETQYF
D: NA; V: TRBV20-1; size: NA; J: TRBJ2-4; DNA: TGCAGTGGTCATTATAGTGGGGGTAGGGGAAACATTCAGTACTTC; CDR3: CSGHYSGGRGNIQYF
D: NA; V: TRBV7-2; size: many; J: TRBJ1-2; DNA: TGTGCCAGCAGCTTAGTACCCCCGGGGAGCTATGGCTACACCTTC; CDR3: CASSLVPPGSYGYTF
D: TRBD1; V: TRBV7-6; size: many; J: TRBJ2-3; DNA: TGTGCCAGCAGCTTACTACAGGGGGTAGGAGCAGATACGCAGTATTTT; CDR3: CASSLLQGVGADTQYF
D: TRBD1; V: TRBV2; size: NA; J: TRBJ2-5; DNA: TGTGCCAGCAGTCCCTCCGGGACAGGGTACTGGGAGACCCAGTACTTC; CDR3: CASSPSGTGYWETQYF
D: TRBD2; V: TRBV28; size: NA; J: TRBJ2-7; DNA: TGTACCAGCACCCGAACTAGCGGGGGAACCGAGCAGTACTTC; CDR3: CTSTRTSGGTEQYF
D: NA; V: TRBV9; size: NA; J: TRBJ2-2; DNA: TGTGCCAGCAGCGTAGTCAACGGGGAGCTGTTTTTT; CDR3: CASSVVNGELFF
D: NA; V: TRBV6-6; size: NA; J: TRBJ2-7; DNA: TGTGCCAGCAGCTCAGGGGGAGGGAGGGAGCAGTACTTC; CDR3: CASSSGGGREQYF
D: NA; V: TRBV12-3/TRBV12-4; size: few; J: TRBJ2-3; DNA: TGTGCCGGCAGTTCCCCATCAGGGGGCACAGATACGCAGTATTTT; CDR3: CAGSSPSGGTDTQYF
D: NA; V: TRBV10-3; size: NA; J: TRBJ2-7; DNA: TGTGCCATCAGGGAAGGTGTAGGGGGAGGAGTATACGAGCAGTACTTC; CDR3: CAIREGVGGGVYEQYF
D: NA; V: TRBV5-1; size: NA; J: TRBJ1-1; DNA: TGCGCCAGCAGCTTGCAGCTCATGAACACTGAAGCTTTCTTT; CDR3: CASSLQLMNTEAFF
D: NA; V: TRBV30; size: NA; J: TRBJ2-7; DNA: TGTGCCTGGGAACTAGCAAGGGAGCAGTACTTC; CDR3: CAWELAREQYF
D: TRBD1; V: TRBV4-1; size: NA; J: TRBJ1-5; DNA: TGCGCCAACAGCCAAGCAGGGGGCTTGGATCAGCCCCAGCATTTT; CDR3: CANSQAGGLDQPQHF
D: NA; V: TRBV11-2; size: NA; J: TRBJ2-3; DNA: TGTGCCAGCAGCCGGGTGTTATCTGGATATTCCACAGATACGCAGTATTTT; CDR3: CASSRVLSGYSTDTQYF
D: TRBD2; V: TRBV4-2; size: few; J: TRBJ2-5; DNA: TGTGCCAGCAGCCAAGATCTCAGTTCCGGGCGGGAGCAGTACTTC; CDR3: CASSQDLSSGREQYF
D: TRBD2; V: TRBV12-3/TRBV12-4; size: NA; J: TRBJ2-1; DNA: TGTGCCAGCAGCCTACTTGCGGGGGGTGAGCAGTTCTTC; CDR3: CASSLLAGGEQFF
D: NA; V: TRBV7-9; size: NA; J: TRBJ1-1; DNA: TGTGCCAGCAGCTTAGCGGAGGGCGAGAACACTGAAGCTTTCTTT; CDR3: CASSLAEGENTEAFF